This TCR beta chain was observed in a study of PD-L1 blockade in urothelial cancer. On the study more broadly: Analysis of blood occurred 3 weeks (second dose) and 6 weeks after treatment start. When blood samples were assessed, the median T cell count was some 140,000.

What went into each PCR as a spike was synthetic TCR analog templates. Data came from immunoSEQ multiplex PCR; TCRdb stores just in-frame clones and leaves some out. This sample has 71,000 or so clones, with around nine tenths found just once. Per patient, between 1 and 8 samples were collected at pretreatment and on-treatment time points. The CDR3 totals 15 residues. V was clipped by 11 bases and J by 4 bases; unmatched bases: 10. Germline V gene sequence: CDR1 LNHDA, CDR2 SQIVND (reference sequence). The sample was PBMCs, taken around atezolizumab (anti-PD-L1) treatment. The source of this sequence is a man in his 60s with urothelial cancer. The rearrangement links TRBV19 to TRBJ2-2, with 10 bases that match TRBD1. This chain's CDR3 is CASIGGQGITGELFF. CDR3 sequence (DNA): TGTGCCTCTATTGGGGGACAGGGGATCACCGGGGAGCTGTTTTTT. The whole variable domain, filled in from reference TRBV19 and TRBJ2-2, reads DGGITQSPKYLFRKEGQNVTLSCEQNLNHDAMYWYRQDPGQGLRLIYYSQIVNDFQKGDIAEGYSVSREKKESFPLTVTSAQKNPTAFYLCASIGGQGITGELFFGEGSRLTVL.